A selection of T cell receptor beta chains follows, all from one sample in a study of blood T cells in healthy people across ages. MiXCR, run by TCRdb on the 5' RACE reads, gives a single entry per CDR3 protein. Of about 900,000 distinct CDR3 sequences in the sample, around 68% were seen once. Sequencing was done on a sample of blood. Every receptor here comes from a young man in good health. CDR3s include the opening cysteine and the closing phenylalanine or tryptophan. D genes are given only for firm matches. Rows give clone size only sometimes, using once, few, many, or a class for an expanded clone.

d_call clone_size j_call v_call cdr3_nt cdr3_aa
. . TRBJ1-1 TRBV27 TGTGCCAGCAGGTTACAGATGAACACTGAAGCTTTCTTT CASRLQMNTEAFF
TRBD2 . TRBJ2-2 TRBV5-1 TGCGCCAGCAGCTCGTGGGGGACTAGCGGGGGCATGAACACCGGGGAGCTGTTTTTT CASSSWGTSGGMNTGELFF
TRBD1 . TRBJ2-7 TRBV5-1 TGCGCCAGCAGCTTACCCGGGACAGGGAAAAACGAGCAGTACTTC CASSLPGTGKNEQYF
. . TRBJ2-5 TRBV15 TGTGCCACCATCGTTGGAGGGCAAGAGACCCAGTACTTC CATIVGGQETQYF
. . TRBJ2-7 TRBV7-2 TGTGCCAGCAGCTTTAGGAGGACATACTACGAGCAGTACTTC CASSFRRTYYEQYF
TRBD1 . TRBJ1-4 TRBV30 TGTGCCTGGAGTGCTGGGGACAGGGGGCTCGGAAAACTGTTTTTT CAWSAGDRGLGKLFF
. . TRBJ1-1 TRBV6-1 TGTGCCAGCAGTGAAGGTAGGGACACTGAAGCTTTCTTT CASSEGRDTEAFF
. . TRBJ1-2 TRBV18 TGTGCCAGCTCACCACCGCCAGGCCTCATTAACTATGGCTACACCTTC CASSPPPGLINYGYTF
. . TRBJ2-5 TRBV7-8 TGTGCCAGCAGCCCACACAGGGAACAAGAGACCCAGTACTTC CASSPHREQETQYF
. . TRBJ1-6 TRBV28 TGTGCCAGCAGTCCCTGGGAGGGGAGCTCCTATAATTCACCCCTCCACTTT CASSPWEGSSYNSPLHF
. . TRBJ2-1 TRBV5-1 TGCGCCAGCGGACGGGGGCCCTACAATGAGCAGTTCTTC CASGRGPYNEQFF
TRBD2 once TRBJ2-7 TRBV28 TGTGCCAGCAGTAAACTAGCGGGGGGTCCCTACGAGCAGTACTTC CASSKLAGGPYEQYF
TRBD2 . TRBJ2-1 TRBV27 TGTGCCAGCAGTTGGGCTTGGCTAGCGGGGGCGGACTACAATGAGCAGTTCTTC CASSWAWLAGADYNEQFF
. . TRBJ2-3 TRBV10-3 TGTGCCACCCAGGCGGATACGCAGTATTTT CATQADTQYF
TRBD1 . TRBJ2-3 TRBV24-1 TGTGCCACCAGTGATTCGGACAGGGTGTTGACAGATACGCAGTATTTT CATSDSDRVLTDTQYF
. once TRBJ2-7 TRBV5-1 TGCGCCAGCAGCTTGGAATACAGGGAAACCTACGAGCAGTACTTC CASSLEYRETYEQYF
. . TRBJ2-3 TRBV9 TGTGCCAGCAGCGTAGAAGATAGGGTATTAGATACGCAGTATTTT CASSVEDRVLDTQYF
. many TRBJ2-5 TRBV28 TGTGCCAGCAGCTTTCTAGAGACCCAGTACTTC CASSFLETQYF
. once TRBJ1-2 TRBV2 TGTGCCAACAACCTAGAACAGGGATATGGCTACACCTTC CANNLEQGYGYTF
TRBD2 . TRBJ2-2 TRBV7-2 TGTGCCAGCTCCCTAGCGGGGGGGGACACCGGGAAGCTGTTTTTT CASSLAGGDTGKLFF
. . TRBJ2-7 TRBV11-2 TGTGCCAGCAGCCCAGACAGCAGAGAGAGGGGATTGGGCGAGCAGTACTTC CASSPDSRERGLGEQYF
. . TRBJ2-7 TRBV11-2 TGTGCCGGCAGCTTAGTTCCCCCAGATACGCAGTACTTC CAGSLVPPDTQYF
. few TRBJ2-1 TRBV7-9 TGTGCCAGCACCGTGGGGGCCAGCGAGCAGTTCTTC CASTVGASEQFF
. . TRBJ2-1 TRBV6-5 TGTGCCAGCTGCCCGCTAGCTCGGTACAATGAGCAGTTCTTC CASCPLARYNEQFF
. . TRBJ2-7 TRBV18 TGTGCCAGCTCGCCTCAATTGAGCTCCTACGAGCAGTACTTC CASSPQLSSYEQYF
. . TRBJ2-1 TRBV3-1 TGTGCCAGCAGCCAAGATGTGTCATACAATGAGCAGTTCTTC CASSQDVSYNEQFF
TRBD2 few TRBJ2-3 TRBV4-2 TGTGCCAGCAGCCAAGGACTAGCGGGGCGCACAGATACGCAGTATTTT CASSQGLAGRTDTQYF
. . TRBJ2-1 TRBV4-3 TGCGCCAGCAGCCGAGAGAGGGGCTGGGTCAATGAGCAGTTCTTC CASSRERGWVNEQFF
. once TRBJ2-4 TRBV30 TGTGCCTGGACCTCTGGGCTGAACATTCAGTACTTC CAWTSGLNIQYF
TRBD1 . TRBJ1-6 TRBV10-3 TGTGCCATCAGTGAGTCCAACAGGGGGCAATCACCCCTCCACTTT CAISESNRGQSPLHF
. . TRBJ1-2 TRBV3-1 TGTGCCAGCAGCCCCCTCCGGGGGGACGCGTATGGCTACACCTTC CASSPLRGDAYGYTF
. once TRBJ2-3 TRBV5-1 TGCGCCAGCAGCTTGGCCTCTAGCGAAAACACAGATACGCAGTATTTT CASSLASSENTDTQYF
. . TRBJ2-7 TRBV6-6 TGTGCCACCACTTCGGCCTCCTCCTACGAGCAGTACTTC CATTSASSYEQYF
. . TRBJ2-7 TRBV9 TGTGCCAGCAGCCCTCGGACCGACCCCTACGAGCAGTACTTC CASSPRTDPYEQYF
. . TRBJ1-4 TRBV7-8 TGTGCCAGCAGCCCCAATCAGGGGCTCTTTAATGAAAAACTGTTTTTT CASSPNQGLFNEKLFF
. few TRBJ2-1 TRBV6-5 TGTGCCAGCTCCAGGGTCGATGAGCAGTTCTTC CASSRVDEQFF
. . TRBJ2-1 TRBV7-3 TGTGCCAGCAGCTTAGGCGGTGGAGGCGATGAGCAGTTCTTC CASSLGGGGDEQFF
. . TRBJ2-5 TRBV24-1 TGTGCCACCAGTGATTTATGGCAAGAGACCCAGTACTTC CATSDLWQETQYF
TRBD2 few TRBJ2-3 TRBV20-1 TGCAGTGCTAGAGCCGGGACTACCGCCACGCAGTATTTT CSARAGTTATQYF
TRBD1 . TRBJ1-5 TRBV29-1 TGCAGCGTCACGACAGGGGGCGAGTTTGACAATCAGCCCCAGCATTTT CSVTTGGEFDNQPQHF
. . TRBJ2-1 TRBV5-1 TGCGCCAGCAGCTTGTCTCTCGGGGGAACGCAGTTCTTC CASSLSLGGTQFF